The entry that follows covers one T cell receptor (beta chain) sequence. What it recognizes is unknown. What made the TCR beta cDNA was 5'RACE template switching with UMIs. One entry per CDR3 protein, without DNA, is what TCRdb gives after re-calling the 5' RACE reads. In all, the sample yields about 2,200 distinct CDR3 sequences. These data are taken from a study of T cells expressing NK-cell markers. The overall study: Within the sequenced cohort of eight donors, seven exhibited HCMV seropositivity and one was seronegative. Study-wide results and limits: Of the CD8+ T cells in more than five donors, 1.0-7.0% belonged to dominant NKG2C+ clonotypes. The study left the HCMV specificity of expanded NKG2C+ T cell clones unresolved.

The CDR3 runs to 16 residues. The germline gives CDR1 DFQATT, CDR2 SNEGSKA (reference sequence). The clonotype originates from a woman aged 18-29 years in good health. J is TRBJ2-7 and V is TRBV20-1; TCRdb's D call, TRBD1, is unchecked because there is no DNA. The sample consisted of blood T cells: a sorted CD56 or NKG2C T cell subset, CD4+ or CD8+ T cells, or bulk PBMC T cells (not recorded which). The CDR3 sequence: CSARDSRTGERSEQYF.